This is a list of T cell receptor beta chains from one sample in a study of blood T cell repertoires in COVID-19. Sequenced by immunoSEQ multiplex PCR; TCRdb stores in-frame clones only, minus some. The top ten hold around 7.6% of the sample, which has 150,000 to 200,000 clones, 84% seen once. The sequenced sample was peripheral blood. These receptors all stem from a man between 35 and 55 years old who had recovered from COVID-19. Both conserved end residues are part of each CDR3. A D gene is named only where the DNA matches it firmly. The size of a clone is reported for some rows only, either as once, few or many, or as a class for expanded clones.

d_call	v_call	clone_size	j_call	cdr3_aa	cdr3_nt
TRBD2	TRBV6-5	NA	TRBJ2-1	CASNRERGAYNEQFF	TGTGCCAGCAATAGGGAGCGGGGCGCCTACAATGAGCAGTTCTTC
TRBD2	TRBV5-4	NA	TRBJ2-1	CASSSGLAVYNEQFF	TGTGCCAGCAGCTCGGGACTAGCGGTCTACAATGAGCAGTTCTTC
NA	TRBV30	NA	TRBJ1-2	CAWEKGPDYGYTF	TGTGCCTGGGAGAAGGGGCCGGACTATGGCTACACCTTC
TRBD1	TRBV4-1	NA	TRBJ2-7	CASSRAGTGAEAYEQYF	TGCGCCAGCAGCCGAGCCGGGACAGGGGCCGAGGCCTACGAGCAGTACTTC
TRBD2	TRBV2	NA	TRBJ2-7	CASSDPQRGTYEQYF	TGTGCCAGCAGTGACCCTCAGCGGGGCACCTACGAGCAGTACTTC
NA	TRBV13	NA	TRBJ2-7	CASSLPRGEQYF	TGTGCCAGCAGCTTACCCAGGGGCGAGCAGTACTTC
NA	TRBV5-1	NA	TRBJ1-5	CASSLEAGQPQHF	TGCGCCAGCAGCTTGGAAGCAGGGCAGCCCCAGCATTTT
TRBD2	TRBV7-2	NA	TRBJ2-7	CASSLGLAGGPSYEQYF	TGTGCCAGCAGCTTAGGACTAGCGGGAGGGCCCTCCTACGAGCAGTACTTC
NA	TRBV6-5	NA	TRBJ1-1	CASSLSRPGDRQAFF	TGTGCCAGCAGTTTGTCTCGGCCAGGGGACCGACAAGCTTTCTTT
NA	TRBV29-1	once	TRBJ2-1	CSVENPARLSYNEQFF	TGCAGCGTTGAAAATCCGGCTAGACTTTCCTACAATGAGCAGTTCTTC
NA	TRBV7-2	NA	TRBJ2-3	CASSLFGGYTDTQYF	TGTGCCAGCAGCTTATTTGGCGGTTACACAGATACGCAGTATTTT
NA	TRBV7-2	NA	TRBJ1-1	CASSFGPMTGDSEAFF	TGTGCCAGCAGCTTCGGCCCAATGACAGGAGACTCTGAAGCTTTCTTT
TRBD2	TRBV15	NA	TRBJ2-7	CATSRDLTSSTYEQYF	TGTGCCACCAGCAGAGATTTGACTAGCTCCACCTACGAGCAGTACTTC
TRBD1	TRBV7-2	NA	TRBJ1-2	CASSFRTGEDGYTF	TGTGCCAGCAGCTTCCGGACAGGGGAGGATGGCTACACCTTC
NA	TRBV5-4	once	TRBJ1-6	CASSLNPGPLHF	TGTGCCAGCAGCTTAAATCCGGGACCCCTCCACTTT
TRBD1	TRBV11-3	NA	TRBJ2-5	CASSPGQVSQETQYF	TGTGCCAGCAGTCCCGGACAGGTTTCACAAGAGACCCAGTACTTC
TRBD2	TRBV3-1/TRBV3-2	NA	TRBJ2-7	CASSPRRLAGEQYF	TGTGCCAGCAGCCCCAGGAGACTAGCGGGAGAGCAGTACTTC
TRBD1	TRBV19	NA	TRBJ1-1	CASNFDRAPAFF	TGTGCCAGTAACTTCGACAGGGCGCCAGCTTTCTTT
NA	TRBV3-1/TRBV3-2	NA	TRBJ1-2	CASSQSQGYGYTF	TGTGCCAGCAGCCAATCCCAGGGCTATGGCTACACCTTC
NA	TRBV15	NA	TRBJ1-5	CATSREGSGFQPQHF	TGTGCCACCAGCAGGGAGGGGAGCGGGTTTCAGCCCCAGCATTTT
NA	TRBV4-2	NA	TRBJ2-7	CASSQDLRGYEQYF	TGTGCCAGCAGCCAAGATCTTCGAGGGTACGAGCAGTACTTC
TRBD1	TRBV5-1	NA	TRBJ2-2	CASSFRQGAAGELFF	TGCGCCAGCAGCTTTCGGCAGGGGGCCGCCGGGGAGCTGTTTTTT
NA	TRBV12-5	NA	TRBJ2-5	CASAAVDGQETQYF	TGTGCTAGTGCCGCGGTGGATGGGCAAGAGACCCAGTACTTC
NA	TRBV27	NA	TRBJ1-5	CASSSEASNQPQHF	TGTGCCAGCAGTTCTGAGGCCAGCAATCAGCCCCAGCATTTT
TRBD1	TRBV3-1/TRBV3-2	NA	TRBJ2-4	CASSHGQASLKNIQYF	TGTGCCAGCAGCCATGGACAGGCAAGCCTCAAAAACATTCAGTACTTC
TRBD1	TRBV28	NA	TRBJ1-4	CASRHTGTGGEKLFF	TGTGCCAGCAGGCATACCGGGACAGGGGGAGAAAAACTGTTTTTT
TRBD2	TRBV19	few	TRBJ2-3	CASSIGGAGEADTQYF	TGTGCCAGTAGTATCGGTGGAGCGGGAGAAGCAGATACGCAGTATTTT
NA	TRBV2	once	TRBJ1-3	CASALQGGDSGNTIYF	TGTGCCAGCGCCTTGCAAGGGGGGGACTCTGGAAACACCATATATTTT
NA	TRBV27	NA	TRBJ1-1	CASARSLNTEAFF	TGTGCCAGCGCCCGCAGTTTGAACACTGAAGCTTTCTTT
NA	TRBV18	NA	TRBJ1-2	CASSQAGDGYTF	TGTGCCAGCTCACAGGCAGGGGATGGCTACACCTTC
NA	TRBV6-6	NA	TRBJ1-5	CASTLVQRQPQHF	TGTGCCAGCACCCTTGTGCAGCGTCAGCCCCAGCATTTT
NA	TRBV28	few	TRBJ1-1	CASSFLHPGTLSTEAFF	TGTGCCAGCAGTTTCTTGCATCCCGGGACTTTGAGCACTGAAGCTTTCTTT
NA	TRBV27	NA	TRBJ1-2	CASSRRAGDYGYTF	TGTGCCAGCAGTCGGCGAGCAGGGGACTATGGCTACACCTTC
TRBD2	TRBV4-2	NA	TRBJ2-1	CASSQTSGGDEQFF	TGTGCCAGCAGCCAGACTAGCGGGGGGGATGAGCAGTTCTTC
NA	TRBV5-6	NA	TRBJ2-3	CASSPTRTDTQYF	TGTGCCAGCAGCCCAACACGTACAGATACGCAGTATTTT
NA	TRBV27	NA	TRBJ2-7	CASSGGVAYEQYF	TGTGCCAGCAGCGGAGGGGTAGCCTACGAGCAGTACTTC
TRBD2	TRBV5-4	NA	TRBJ2-1	CASSQGLEPGNEQFF	TGTGCCAGCAGCCAGGGACTAGAACCCGGCAATGAGCAGTTCTTC
TRBD2	TRBV5-6	NA	TRBJ2-3	CASSLGWEGGTDTQYF	TGTGCCAGCAGCTTGGGGTGGGAGGGTGGCACAGATACGCAGTATTTT
NA	TRBV21-1	NA	TRBJ2-1	CASSWADRTSGYNEQFF	TGTGCCAGCAGCTGGGCGGATAGGACTAGCGGCTACAATGAGCAGTTCTTC
TRBD2	TRBV5-1	NA	TRBJ2-1	CASSPSGSPNSYNEQFF	TGCGCCAGCAGCCCTAGCGGGAGCCCCAACTCCTACAATGAGCAGTTCTTC
TRBD2	TRBV6-6	once	TRBJ2-1	CASSTSSGGRYNEQFF	TGTGCCAGCAGTACCAGTAGCGGGGGGCGCTACAATGAGCAGTTCTTC
NA	TRBV13	NA	TRBJ1-2	CASSAYSILRGYTF	TGTGCCAGCAGCGCTTACTCAATCCTCCGGGGCTACACCTTC
TRBD1	TRBV30	once	TRBJ1-2	CAWSKDRNGYTF	TGTGCCTGGAGTAAGGACAGGAATGGCTACACCTTC
NA	TRBV3-1/TRBV3-2	NA	TRBJ2-7	CASSLGGSSYEQYF	TGTGCCAGCAGCCTCGGTGGGAGCTCCTACGAGCAGTACTTC